A selection of T cell receptor beta chains follows, all from one sample in a study of regulatory T cells in long-lasting Graves disease. Via MiXCR, TCRdb re-called the multiplex PCR reads, giving one row per CDR3 protein. In the table there are a few hundred thousand distinct CDR3 sequences, 16% of which are singletons. The sample was also reused in another study, on T cells in Graves' hyperthyroidism and ophthalmopathy.

The specimen was peripheral blood mononuclear cells (PBMCs), collected at new diagnosis, from a patient treated with antithyroid drugs. Every receptor here comes from a man aged 40-50 years with Graves disease. The CDR3 runs from the conserved cysteine through the conserved F or W. The order of the fields is D gene, V gene, clone size, J gene, CDR3 protein, CDR3 DNA. A D gene is named only where the DNA matches it firmly. Some rows have no size entry. The others give once, few or many, or a class for an expanded clone.

TRBD1,TRBV20-1,NA,TRBJ1-5,CSARGDRERQPQHF,TGCAGTGCTAGAGGGGACAGGGAGAGGCAGCCCCAGCATTTT
TRBD2,TRBV28,few,TRBJ2-2,CASSLSGGAGELFF,TGTGCCAGCAGTTTATCCGGGGGGGCCGGGGAGCTGTTTTTT
TRBD1,TRBV27,many,TRBJ1-1,CASSLFPGGTEAFF,TGTGCCAGCAGTTTATTCCCAGGGGGCACTGAAGCTTTCTTT
NA,TRBV15,many,TRBJ2-7,CATSIHSRDEQYF,TGTGCCACCAGCATCCATTCGAGGGATGAGCAGTACTTC
TRBD2,TRBV20-1,NA,TRBJ2-5,CSARNRLAGEQETQYF,TGCAGTGCTAGGAATCGACTAGCGGGGGAACAAGAGACCCAGTACTTC
NA,TRBV5-1,few,TRBJ1-2,CASSSGDRNYGYTF,TGCGCCAGCAGCTCCGGAGACAGGAACTATGGCTACACCTTC
NA,TRBV6-2/TRBV6-3,many,TRBJ2-5,CASSYSNKGSGAARETQYF,TGTGCCAGCAGTTACTCGAATAAGGGCTCAGGGGCGGCGAGAGAGACCCAGTACTTC
NA,TRBV20-1,once,TRBJ1-5,CSAHEGGNQPQHF,TGCAGTGCTCACGAGGGCGGCAATCAGCCCCAGCATTTT
NA,TRBV12-3/TRBV12-4,many,TRBJ2-7,CASSPRRAYEQYF,TGTGCCAGCAGTCCACGCAGGGCCTACGAGCAGTACTTC
TRBD1,TRBV4-2,many,TRBJ2-2,CASSQWIGQGGGELFF,TGTGCCAGCAGCCAATGGATCGGACAGGGTGGCGGGGAGCTGTTTTTT
TRBD1,TRBV5-5,many,TRBJ1-1,CASSAGQENTEAFF,TGTGCCAGCAGCGCGGGACAGGAGAACACTGAAGCTTTCTTT
NA,TRBV18,NA,TRBJ2-3,CASSPTTGRADTQYF,TGTGCCAGCTCGCCCACCACCGGGCGTGCAGATACGCAGTATTTT
TRBD1,TRBV24-1,NA,TRBJ2-3,CATSAWDRGQDTQYF,TGTGCCACCAGTGCCTGGGACAGGGGGCAAGATACGCAGTATTTT
NA,TRBV7-9,many,TRBJ2-2,CASSTWQGSGELFF,TGTGCCAGCAGCACCTGGCAGGGATCGGGGGAGCTGTTTTTT
TRBD2,TRBV7-3,few,TRBJ2-3,CASSFTGGQADTQYF,TGTGCCAGCAGCTTCACGGGGGGGCAGGCAGATACGCAGTATTTT
NA,TRBV9,few,TRBJ1-6,CASSVVEFNSPLHF,TGTGCCAGCAGCGTAGTAGAATTTAATTCACCCCTCCACTTT
NA,TRBV20-1,many,TRBJ2-1,CSARYREGFLEQFF,TGCAGTGCTAGGTACAGGGAGGGTTTTCTTGAGCAGTTCTTC
NA,TRBV30,few,TRBJ1-4,CAWSWRAPATNEKLFF,TGTGCCTGGAGTTGGAGGGCCCCTGCAACTAATGAAAAACTGTTTTTT
NA,TRBV9,NA,TRBJ2-5,CASSALEQGRQETQYF,TGTGCCAGCAGCGCCCTGGAACAGGGGAGGCAAGAGACCCAGTACTTC
NA,TRBV9,NA,TRBJ2-7,CASSVGVGQVGYEQYF,TGTGCCAGCAGCGTAGGAGTCGGGCAGGTTGGCTACGAGCAGTACTTC
NA,TRBV20-1,NA,TRBJ2-5,CSASRWGSGSQETQYF,TGCAGTGCTTCCCGGTGGGGCAGCGGATCGCAAGAGACCCAGTACTTC
NA,TRBV28,many,TRBJ1-6,CASSDLNSPLHF,TGTGCCAGCTCGGACCTTAATTCACCCCTCCACTTT
NA,TRBV2,many,TRBJ2-5,CASSVKETQYF,TGTGCCAGCAGTGTGAAAGAGACCCAGTACTTC
NA,TRBV29-1,NA,TRBJ2-3,CSVEQGRKADTQYF,TGCAGCGTTGAACAAGGGAGAAAAGCAGATACGCAGTATTTT
NA,TRBV2,many,TRBJ2-6,CASSVEGANVLTF,TGTGCCAGCAGTGTGGAAGGGGCCAACGTCCTGACTTTC
TRBD2,TRBV27,NA,TRBJ2-1,CASSFPGGEGNEQFF,TGTGCCAGCAGTTTCCCCGGGGGGGAGGGCAATGAGCAGTTCTTC
TRBD1,TRBV18,many,TRBJ2-7,CASSPGTGAYEQYF,TGTGCCAGCTCACCCGGGACAGGAGCCTACGAGCAGTACTTC
NA,TRBV5-1,NA,TRBJ2-5,CASSLGFLEQETQYF,TGCGCCAGCAGCTTGGGTTTTCTAGAACAAGAGACCCAGTACTTC
NA,TRBV20-1,many,TRBJ2-7,CSAPLRGSSYEQYF,TGCAGTGCCCCTCTAAGGGGGAGCTCCTACGAGCAGTACTTC
NA,TRBV2,NA,TRBJ2-3,CASGPLTAQYF,TGTGCCAGCGGACCACTGACCGCGCAGTATTTT
TRBD2,TRBV7-8,NA,TRBJ2-1,CASSFGQRGLSYNEQFF,TGTGCCAGCAGCTTCGGCCAGCGGGGGCTCTCCTACAATGAGCAGTTCTTC
TRBD1,TRBV5-1,many,TRBJ2-7,CASTRDRAGDEQYF,TGCGCCAGCACCCGGGACAGGGCTGGGGACGAGCAGTACTTC
NA,TRBV4-2,many,TRBJ2-7,CASSQGLERYEQYF,TGTGCCAGCAGCCAAGGTTTGGAGCGGTACGAGCAGTACTTC
NA,TRBV6-1,few,TRBJ1-2,CASSESTPSFFNYGYTF,TGTGCCAGCAGTGAATCGACCCCGAGCTTTTTTAACTATGGCTACACCTTC
TRBD2,TRBV6-2/TRBV6-3,many,TRBJ2-3,CASSYSKIGSSGVTDTQYF,TGTGCCAGCAGTTACTCGAAGATCGGATCTAGCGGTGTCACAGATACGCAGTATTTT
TRBD2,TRBV12-3/TRBV12-4,many,TRBJ2-1,CASSFEAGDYNEQFF,TGTGCCAGCAGTTTCGAAGCGGGGGATTACAATGAGCAGTTCTTC
TRBD1,TRBV6-2/TRBV6-3,many,TRBJ1-5,CASRYTGGEQPQHF,TGTGCCAGCAGGTATACAGGGGGCGAGCAGCCCCAGCATTTT
NA,TRBV5-1,few,TRBJ2-3,CASSSQSGSDTQYF,TGCGCCAGCAGCTCCCAATCCGGGTCAGATACGCAGTATTTT
TRBD2,TRBV24-1,few,TRBJ2-1,CATMGRSGGAFEQFF,TGTGCCACCATGGGGAGGAGCGGGGGGGCGTTCGAGCAGTTCTTC
NA,TRBV30,NA,TRBJ1-6,CAWSVGQRNSPLHF,TGTGCCTGGAGTGTGGGCCAGAGGAATTCACCCCTCCACTTT
NA,TRBV28,many,TRBJ1-1,CASRYTGRIPEAFF,TGTGCCAGCAGATACACTGGACGGATCCCTGAAGCTTTCTTT
NA,TRBV28,many,TRBJ1-2,CASSFIDSYGYTF,TGTGCCAGCAGTTTCATAGACAGCTATGGCTACACCTTC
NA,TRBV5-1,NA,TRBJ2-3,CASTEGGGTDTQYF,TGCGCCAGCACCGAGGGGGGGGGCACAGATACGCAGTATTTT
NA,TRBV9,many,TRBJ1-6,CASSTDGQYNSPLHF,TGTGCCAGCAGCACAGACGGACAGTATAATTCACCCCTCCACTTT
NA,TRBV12-3/TRBV12-4,few,TRBJ1-6,CASSSTTVRSPLHF,TGTGCCAGCAGTTCCACGACAGTTAGGTCACCCCTCCACTTT
TRBD1,TRBV5-1,few,TRBJ1-4,CASSLYGQDNEKLFF,TGCGCCAGCAGCTTGTACGGACAGGATAATGAAAAACTGTTTTTT
NA,TRBV30,many,TRBJ1-5,CAGSRDSNQPQHF,TGTGCCGGCTCCCGGGACAGCAATCAGCCCCAGCATTTT
NA,TRBV10-3,NA,TRBJ2-5,CAISSPQGGETQYF,TGTGCCATCAGTTCCCCTCAGGGAGGAGAGACCCAGTACTTC
NA,TRBV5-1,NA,TRBJ2-2,CASSWAAGETGELFF,TGCGCCAGCAGCTGGGCGGCAGGGGAAACCGGGGAGCTGTTTTTT
NA,TRBV2,NA,TRBJ2-2,CASSEGTTNTGELFF,TGTGCCAGCAGTGAAGGGACAACGAACACCGGGGAGCTGTTTTTT
NA,TRBV10-1,many,TRBJ1-5,CASTGHFNQPQHF,TGCGCCAGTACGGGACACTTCAATCAGCCCCAGCATTTT
NA,TRBV5-1,many,TRBJ2-3,CASSLAPASGNLIHTQYF,TGCGCCAGCAGCTTGGCCCCTGCTTCAGGGAACCTCATACATACGCAGTATTTT